The rows below give T cell receptor beta chains drawn from one sample of a study of CD8+CD57+ T cells in acquired aplastic anemia. TCRdb re-called the reads through MiXCR, storing one row per CDR3 protein. The sample has some 150,000 distinct CDR3 sequences, about 48% seen once; the top ten hold 10% to 15%. Sequences were obtained from sorted CD4+, CD8+, or CD8+CD57+ T cells (not recorded which) from PBMCs. The receptors here all came from a human donor with aplastic anemia. CDR3s include the opening cysteine and the closing phenylalanine or tryptophan. A D gene is named only where the DNA matches it firmly. For some rows the clone size is stated as once, few or many, or as a class when expanded; others skip it.

NA	TRBV7-3	TRBJ2-3	TRBD1	CASSLGTASTDTQYF	TGTGCCAGCAGCTTAGGGACAGCTAGCACAGATACGCAGTATTTT
NA	TRBV20-1	TRBJ1-2	NA	CSAGRDGYTF	TGCAGTGCGGGAAGGGATGGCTACACCTTC
NA	TRBV7-9	TRBJ1-1	NA	CASSSTGENTEAFF	TGTGCCAGCAGCTCCACAGGTGAGAACACTGAAGCTTTCTTT
many	TRBV27	TRBJ2-3	NA	CASSLSGTDTQYF	TGTGCCAGCAGTTTATCAGGCACAGATACGCAGTATTTT
NA	TRBV7-9	TRBJ1-2	TRBD1	CAVRQGNYGYTF	TGTGCCGTCAGACAGGGCAACTATGGCTACACCTTC
NA	TRBV3-1	TRBJ2-3	NA	CASSKGLEAADTQYF	TGTGCCAGCAGCAAAGGGCTAGAGGCAGCGGATACGCAGTATTTT
NA	TRBV11-2	TRBJ2-7	TRBD2	CASSFGTSGTSEQYF	TGTGCCAGCAGCTTCGGGACTAGCGGGACGTCGGAGCAGTACTTC
NA	TRBV12-3/TRBV12-4	TRBJ1-6	NA	CASSSRGGPLHF	TGTGCCAGCAGCAGTCGCGGGGGGCCCCTCCACTTT
NA	TRBV11-2	TRBJ2-3	NA	CASRRGATTTDTQYF	TGTGCCAGCAGAAGGGGGGCAACAACCACAGATACGCAGTATTTT
NA	TRBV2	TRBJ1-2	TRBD1	CASRETGQGYYGYTF	TGTGCCAGCAGGGAAACGGGACAGGGCTACTATGGCTACACCTTC
NA	TRBV10-3	TRBJ2-2	TRBD2	CAISVSSGGSGELFF	TGTGCCATCAGTGTTTCTAGCGGGGGCTCCGGGGAGCTGTTTTTT
NA	TRBV11-2	TRBJ2-7	NA	CASSLDLGRLEYEQYF	TGTGCCAGCAGCTTAGATCTGGGCCGCCTAGAGTACGAGCAGTACTTC